These 11 T cell receptor beta chains originate from one sample sequenced in a study of response to subunit inactivated influenza vaccine. TCRdb reprocessed the RT-PCR reads with MiXCR, giving one entry per CDR3 protein. The sample yields some 600,000 distinct CDR3 sequences, 14% seen once. Here the sequenced sample was PBMCs from blood, taken around 14 days before vaccination. All receptors derive from a man aged 45-60 years who received an inactivated influenza vaccine.

This clonotype occurred many times. This chain joins TRBV12-3 or TRBV12-4 and TRBJ2-1; TRBD2 agrees at 9 bases. This CDR3 has 14 amino acids. With V trimmed by 3 bases and J by 5 bases, 2 bases remained unmatched. The CDR3 protein is CASSFLAGNNEQFF. CDR3 nucleotide sequence: TGTGCCAGCAGTTTCCTAGCGGGGAACAATGAGCAGTTCTTC.

The chain has TRBV7-8 and TRBJ2-5; 7 positions agree with TRBD2. With V trimmed by 11 bases and J by 2 bases, 2 bases remained unmatched. There are 11 residues in the CDR3. CDR1 and CDR2 (germline): SGHVS, FQNEAQ. CDR3 bases: TGTGCCTCCGGGGGGCAAGAGACCCAGTACTTC. The encoded protein is CASGGQETQYF.

The chain is built from TRBV7-9 and TRBJ2-1; 7 nucleotides line up with TRBD2. Trimming removed 5 bases from V and 3 bases from J; junction bases left unmatched: 10. CDR3 length equals 16 residues. In germline, CDR1 is SEHNR, CDR2 FQNEAQ (reference sequence). CDR3 DNA sequence: TGTGCCAGCAGCCCTGGGGTGCGGGGGAACTACAATGAGCAGTTCTTC. Translating it yields CASSPGVRGNYNEQFF.

This clonotype was counted at least ten times. This rearrangement joins TRBV10-3 to TRBJ1-5, with D unresolved. The CDR3 has 11 residues. V gave up 10 bases and J gave up 9 bases, with 13 bases separating them. The V gene's germline CDR1 is ENHRY and CDR2 SYGVKD. CDR3 loop: CATQSGGPQHF. The CDR3, as DNA: TGTGCCACCCAGTCGGGTGGGCCCCAGCATTTT.

This clonotype was counted only a few times. The DNA for the CDR3 is TGTGCCAGCAACCCTTCTCGACTAGCGGGAGGGATTATTAATGAGCAGTTCTTC. Protein product: CASNPSRLAGGIINEQFF. V is TRBV6-2 or TRBV6-3 and J is TRBJ2-1; 14 bases line up with TRBD2. This CDR3 is built from 18 residues. The V gene's germline CDR1 is MNHEY and CDR2 SVGEGT. The ends lost 7 bases at V and 7 bases at J; junction bases unmatched: 15.

This rearrangement joins TRBV27 to TRBJ2-1; D unclear. V lost 5 bases and J 5 bases, leaving 10 bases between the germline ends. Germline CDR1 reads MNHEY; CDR2 reads SMNVEV (reference sequence). CDR3 length equals 13 residues. The CDR3 loop is CASSPLRHNEQFF. DNA of the CDR3: TGTGCCAGCAGTCCGCTTAGGCACAATGAGCAGTTCTTC.

This chain connects TRBV28 to TRBJ2-1; possibly TRBD2 for D (6 bases). Germline V gene data show CDR1 as MDHEN and CDR2 as SYDVKM. CDR3 size: 14 residues. The V and J ends lost 7 bases and 6 bases respectively, with 16 bases between them. This CDR3 reads CASTQLPGSNEQFF. The CDR3 DNA sequence: TGTGCCAGCACCCAACTCCCCGGGAGCAATGAGCAGTTCTTC.

This clonotype has just a few counts. The chain is built from TRBV20-1 and TRBJ1-3; D is undetermined. Trimming took 0 bases from V and 4 from J, leaving 4 bases between them. CDR3 length: 12 amino acids. Germline CDR1 is DFQATT and CDR2 is SNEGSKA (reference sequence). The CDR3 here is CSARDLGNTIYF. In DNA form, the CDR3 reads TGCAGTGCTAGAGATTTAGGAAACACCATATATTTT.

The V and J genes are TRBV12-3 or TRBV12-4 and TRBJ1-6, with 7 nucleotides matching TRBD1. V lost 6 bases and J lost 7; bases outside the gene matches: 9. This CDR3 contains 15 residues. The CDR3 loop reads CASSPRTGRNSPLHF. The CDR3 DNA sequence: TGTGCCAGCAGCCCCCGGACAGGAAGGAATTCACCCCTCCACTTT.

The table lists this clonotype with many counts. V usage is TRBV25-1 and J usage is TRBJ2-5, with 8 bases lining up with TRBD2. V was clipped by 1 base and J by 4 bases; unmatched bases: 8. Germline CDR1 and CDR2: MGHDK and SYGVNS. This CDR3 has 16 amino acids. CDR3 in amino acids: CASSEWSGGLLETQYF. DNA for the CDR3: TGTGCCAGCAGTGAATGGTCGGGAGGGCTACTAGAGACCCAGTACTTC.

This clonotype was observed a few times. The V and J genes are TRBV5-4 and TRBJ2-1; D remains unclear. V lost 0 bases, J lost 7 bases, and 8 bases lay in between. The CDR3 sequence is 13 residues long. Germline V lookup: CDR1 SGHNT, CDR2 YYREEE (reference sequence). Here the CDR3 reads CASSLASENEQFF. The CDR3 DNA reads TGTGCCAGCAGCTTGGCGAGCGAAAATGAGCAGTTCTTC.